These 19 T cell receptor beta chains were all obtained from the same sample, sequenced in a study of blood T cell repertoires in COVID-19. Some clones are missing from TCRdb's copy, which holds only in-frame ones; the method was immunoSEQ multiplex PCR. This sample has roughly 260,000 clones, with around 86% found just once. The sequenced sample consisted of peripheral blood. The source is a man in his forties or fifties who had recovered from COVID-19.

The chain couples TRBV27 to TRBJ1-2; tentatively, D is TRBD1 (6 bases). CDR1 and CDR2 (germline): MNHEY, SMNVEV (reference sequence). The CDR3 has 15 residues. V was pared by 4 bases and J by 6 bases, with 18 bases between. The DNA of the CDR3 is TGTGCCAGCAGTTCCCTAGGGGGAGTTTCGGATGGCTACACCTTC. As protein: CASSSLGGVSDGYTF.

V gene TRBV29-1 combines with J gene TRBJ1-1, with 7 bases identical to TRBD1. The CDR3 runs 14 residues. Germline assignment: CDR1 SQVTM and CDR2 ANQGSEA. The V segment lost 4 bases and the J segment 0 bases; nucleotides outside the gene matches: 5. The CDR3 region is CSVVEGAMNTEAFF. DNA for the CDR3: TGCAGCGTTGTTGAGGGGGCCATGAACACTGAAGCTTTCTTT. The variable domain in full, with the rest retrieved from reference TRBV29-1 and TRBJ1-1, is SAVISQKPSRDICQRGTSLTIQCQVDSQVTMMFWYRQQPGQSLTLIATANQGSEATYESGFVIDKFPISRPNLTFSTLTVSNMSPEDSSIYLCSVVEGAMNTEAFFGQGTRLTVV.

V gene TRBV9 combines with J gene TRBJ2-7; 8 bases agree with TRBD2. The CDR3 runs to 15 residues. Germline V gene lookup returns CDR1 SGDLS and CDR2 YYNGEE. V dropped 4 bases and J dropped 0; count of bases not matched to a gene: 6. The CDR3 region has the DNA TGTGCCAGCAGCCCGCGGGGGGCCCCCTCCTACGAGCAGTACTTC. Translation: CASSPRGAPSYEQYF.

The chain uses TRBV5-4 and TRBJ2-7; 7 positions match TRBD2. The CDR3 covers 14 residues. The ends lost 7 bases at V and 4 bases at J; junction bases unmatched: 11. Germline V lookup: CDR1 SGHNT, CDR2 YYREEE (reference sequence). The DNA of the CDR3 is TGTGCCAGCCGAGGCGGGAGTAGCGGATACGAGCAGTACTTC. Its translation: CASRGGSSGYEQYF.

This clone was counted between two and nine times. This sequence joins TRBV28 and TRBJ2-5; tentative D call: TRBD1 (5 bases). The CDR3 is made up of 17 amino acids. Germline-derived CDR1 and CDR2 are MDHEN and SYDVKM. Trimming removed 2 bases at V and 4 bases at J, with 20 bases between. The CDR3 region has the DNA TGTGCCAGCAGTTTAACCCCGCCGACAGTAAGGGGAGAGACCCAGTACTTC. Protein product: CASSLTPPTVRGETQYF.

This rearrangement joins TRBV13 to TRBJ1-1; D perhaps matches TRBD1 (5 bases). V lost 5 bases, J lost 11 bases, and 21 bases lay in between. CDR3 length: 14 residues. Germline V gene sequence: CDR1 PRHDT, CDR2 FYEKMQ (reference sequence). The CDR3 DNA sequence: TGTGCCAGCAGCACAAACCCCCCGGGACTGGGGGCTTTCTTT. Its protein is CASSTNPPGLGAFF.

The chain has TRBV19 and TRBJ2-2, with D tentatively TRBD1 (6 bases). With 3 bases removed from V and 4 bases from J, the gap between germline ends came to 15 bases. Germline V gives CDR1 LNHDA, CDR2 SQIVND (reference sequence). The CDR3 length is 16 residues. In DNA, the CDR3 is TGTGCCAGTAGTATTGCCCCCGGGACAACCACCGGGGAGCTGTTTTTT. It yields the protein CASSIAPGTTTGELFF.

This chain connects TRBV11-3 to TRBJ2-7; D gene unclear. The CDR3 length is 12 residues. The ends were cut back, 4 bases at V and 6 bases at J, with 10 bases in the middle. The V gene's germline CDR1 is SGHNT and CDR2 YENEEA. In DNA form, the CDR3 reads TGTGCCAGCAGCTCCGTCCAGTTCGAGCAGTACTTC. Its protein is CASSSVQFEQYF.

This clone was seen just once. DNA for the CDR3: TGTGCCAGCAGCAACTCCGGGACTAGCGGGTGCTACGAGCAGTACTTC. It yields the protein CASSNSGTSGCYEQYF. The chain has TRBV21-1 and TRBJ2-7; the DNA was not used to check the table's D call, TRBD2. TRBV21-1 is assigned pseudogene status. CDR3 length: 16 amino acids.

The chain recombines TRBV7-9 with TRBJ2-3, with TRBD2 identical over 8 bases. The CDR3 has 15 residues. Trimming cost V 5 bases and J 0 bases; bases outside gene matches: 4. Germline CDR1 reads SEHNR; CDR2 reads FQNEAQ (reference sequence). The CDR3: CASSPAGVSTDTQYF. The CDR3 nucleotides are TGTGCCAGCAGCCCAGCGGGGGTGAGCACAGATACGCAGTATTTT.

The chain links TRBV6-1 to TRBJ2-7; 8 nucleotides align to TRBD1. CDR3 length: 16 residues. Per the germline V gene, CDR1 is MNHNS and CDR2 is SASEGT. The V segment lost 2 bases and the J segment 2 bases; nucleotides outside the gene matches: 8. CDR3 sequence: CASSEKGDRPPYEQYF. CDR3 in DNA: TGTGCCAGCAGTGAAAAAGGGGACAGGCCCCCCTACGAGCAGTACTTC.

This clone has more than one count but fewer than ten. V and J are TRBV30 and TRBJ1-3; the D gene is possibly TRBD1 (6 bases). Trimming removed 0 bases at V and 2 bases at J, with 23 bases between. Germline V lookup: CDR1 GTSNPN, CDR2 SVGIG (reference sequence). The CDR3 loop spans 19 amino acids. The CDR3 sequence is CAWSVSIRTDKMPGNTIYF. In DNA, the CDR3 is TGTGCCTGGAGTGTAAGTATCCGGACAGATAAGATGCCTGGAAACACCATATATTTT.

The chain combines TRBV7-8 with TRBJ2-4; D gene unclear. CDR1 SGHVS and CDR2 FQNEAQ come from the germline V gene. The CDR3 is made up of 16 amino acids. The V end lost 4 bases, the J end lost 0 bases, and 13 bases lay between the germline ends. The CDR3 spells CASSSIDLEAKNIQYF. The CDR3 DNA reads as TGTGCCAGCAGCTCAATAGACTTAGAAGCCAAAAACATTCAGTACTTC. Full variable domain (missing parts from reference TRBV7-8 and TRBJ2-4): GAGVSQSPRYKVAKRGQDVALRCDPISGHVSLFWYQQALGQGPEFLTYFQNEAQLDKSGLPSDRFFAERPEGSVSTLKIQRTQQEDSAVYLCASSSIDLEAKNIQYFGAGTRLSVL.

Details on this clone: Other DNA sequences in the sample encode the same CDR3. The chain combines TRBV29-1 with TRBJ2-7; 8 bases match TRBD1. Per the germline V gene, CDR1 is SQVTM and CDR2 is ANQGSEA. The CDR3 has 13 residues. The V and J ends lost 1 base and 2 bases, in that order; junction bases with no gene match: 1. DNA of the CDR3: TGCAGCGTTGAAGGGACAGGGACCTACGAGCAGTACTTC. Protein: CSVEGTGTYEQYF.

This clone was observed a few times. The CDR3 DNA sequence: TGTGCCAGCAGCCTCAAATGCCCGGGACAGGGGGGGTACGGCGATGGCTACACCTTC. Its protein product is CASSLKCPGQGGYGDGYTF. The V gene is TRBV11-3, the J gene TRBJ1-2; 11 bases align to TRBD1. This CDR3 region has 19 residues. From germline, CDR1 is SGHNT and CDR2 YENEEA. V lost 5 bases and J lost 6; bases outside the gene matches: 20. Complete variable domain (other parts from reference TRBV11-3 and TRBJ1-2): EAGVVQSPRYKIIEKKQPVAFWCNPISGHNTLYWYLQNLGQGPELLIRYENEEAVDDSQLPKDRFSAERLKGVDSTLKIQPAELGDSAVYLCASSLKCPGQGGYGDGYTFGSGTRLTVV.

This clone is a singleton in its sample. V and J are TRBV27 and TRBJ2-4; 9 nucleotides align to TRBD1. Germline CDR1 MNHEY, CDR2 SMNVEV (reference sequence). V shed 4 bases, J shed 0 bases, and the junction held 22 bases outside the gene matches. This CDR3 region has 22 residues. The CDR3 protein is CASSSPTPTGQGTEGAKNIQYF. CDR3 sequence (DNA): TGTGCCAGCAGTTCCCCCACCCCCACGGGACAGGGAACGGAAGGAGCCAAAAACATTCAGTACTTC.

This clone has a handful of counts. The rearrangement links TRBV6-6 to TRBJ1-1, with D perhaps matching TRBD1 (5 bases). Trimming cost V 2 bases and J 0 bases, with 13 bases left between them. Germline values: CDR1 MNHNY, CDR2 SVGAGI (reference sequence). The CDR3 extends over 16 amino acids. CDR3 coding DNA: TGTGCCAGCAGTTACCCCTGGACAATCTTGAACACTGAAGCTTTCTTT. Translating it yields CASSYPWTILNTEAFF.

This chain joins TRBV10-3 and TRBJ2-1, with unresolved D. CDR1 is ENHRY and CDR2 is SYGVKD in the germline V gene. V was clipped by 6 bases and J by 3 bases, with 15 bases between them. The CDR3 contains 15 residues. CDR3 nucleotides: TGTGCCATCAGGTCAAGCGAAGAGAACTACAATGAGCAGTTCTTC. Residues: CAIRSSEENYNEQFF.

V and J are TRBV5-1 and TRBJ2-5; TRBD1 is a possible D gene (5 bases). Trimming pared 2 bases from V and 2 bases from J, leaving 7 bases between. The CDR3 is 13 residues long. CDR1 and CDR2 from the germline V gene are SGHRS and YFSETQ. CDR3 in DNA: TGCGCCAGCAGCTTAGACAGACAAGAGACCCAGTACTTC. It translates to CASSLDRQETQYF.